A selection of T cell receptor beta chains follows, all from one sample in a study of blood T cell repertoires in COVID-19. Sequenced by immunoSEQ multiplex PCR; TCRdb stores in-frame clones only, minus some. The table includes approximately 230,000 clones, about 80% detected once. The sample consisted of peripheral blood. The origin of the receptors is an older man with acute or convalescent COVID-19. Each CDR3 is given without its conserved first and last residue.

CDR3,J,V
ASSQVGADTQY,TRBJ2-3,TRBV12-3/TRBV12-4
ASSFQGAAKNIQY,TRBJ2-4,TRBV19
ASSVTHRDNSPLH,TRBJ1-6,TRBV9
ASSYSQGVITEAF,TRBJ1-1,TRBV6-5
ASSLTPLSGTSLTNEQF,TRBJ2-1,TRBV7-9
ASSLARGIDTGELF,TRBJ2-2,TRBV5-5
ASSFRTGGSEKLF,TRBJ1-4,TRBV27
SASRQGPQETQY,TRBJ2-5,TRBV20-1
ASSFGRAVDEQY,TRBJ2-7,TRBV5-1
ASRTGTGGNTIY,TRBJ1-3,TRBV2
ATRAGGTDTQY,TRBJ2-3,TRBV6-5
AWSPGLAFDIQY,TRBJ2-4,TRBV30
ASSLKDRGPTYEQY,TRBJ2-7,TRBV27
ASSLKSGGTYEQY,TRBJ2-7,TRBV27
ASSGAGGMNTGELF,TRBJ2-2,TRBV2
ASSSTGAGEKLF,TRBJ1-4,TRBV4-1
ASSSTAGTSGGVVEEQY,TRBJ2-7,TRBV18
ASSAAGLPETQY,TRBJ2-5,TRBV2
ATSKAVGGETQY,TRBJ2-5,TRBV24-1
ASSLESGGIH,TRBJ2-3,TRBV2
ASSLFRGLNTGELF,TRBJ2-2,TRBV5-6
ASSLTQGPPNNSPLH,TRBJ1-6,TRBV5-1
ASSDGRGNQPQH,TRBJ1-5,TRBV6-1
AFGLSGNTIY,TRBJ1-3,TRBV30
ASSPWGSHSYEQY,TRBJ2-7,TRBV7-9
ASKTLWDSERNYGYT,TRBJ1-2,TRBV2
ASSLPGQGTYEQY,TRBJ2-7,TRBV5-4
ASSVGGGGEQF,TRBJ2-1,TRBV9
ASSRGAPRTASGNTIY,TRBJ1-3,TRBV5-6